This T cell receptor (beta chain) was found in a study of blood T cell repertoires in COVID-19. Turning to the study itself: The origin of the acute and convalescent COVID-19 samples was the United States, Italy and Spain. PBMCs, B-cell-depleted T cells, or T cells were the source of the cDNA or gDNA that made up the material.

The assay was immunoSEQ multiplex PCR, and TCRdb's table has in-frame clones only and misses some. The sample holds some 180,000 clones, 78% seen once. Sequencing used peripheral blood. The clonotype was recovered from a woman aged 80 or over with active or convalescent COVID-19.

DNA for the CDR3: TGTGCCAGTAGTATACGGAGAGTAGCGGGGGGAAGCACAGATACGCAGTATTTT. Translating gives CASSIRRVAGGSTDTQYF. The J gene is TRBJ2-3, the V gene TRBV19; 10 nucleotides agree with TRBD2. The V and J ends lost 2 bases and 0 bases, in that order; junction bases with no gene match: 8. The CDR3 has 18 residues. Germline CDR1 LNHDA, CDR2 SQIVND (reference sequence).